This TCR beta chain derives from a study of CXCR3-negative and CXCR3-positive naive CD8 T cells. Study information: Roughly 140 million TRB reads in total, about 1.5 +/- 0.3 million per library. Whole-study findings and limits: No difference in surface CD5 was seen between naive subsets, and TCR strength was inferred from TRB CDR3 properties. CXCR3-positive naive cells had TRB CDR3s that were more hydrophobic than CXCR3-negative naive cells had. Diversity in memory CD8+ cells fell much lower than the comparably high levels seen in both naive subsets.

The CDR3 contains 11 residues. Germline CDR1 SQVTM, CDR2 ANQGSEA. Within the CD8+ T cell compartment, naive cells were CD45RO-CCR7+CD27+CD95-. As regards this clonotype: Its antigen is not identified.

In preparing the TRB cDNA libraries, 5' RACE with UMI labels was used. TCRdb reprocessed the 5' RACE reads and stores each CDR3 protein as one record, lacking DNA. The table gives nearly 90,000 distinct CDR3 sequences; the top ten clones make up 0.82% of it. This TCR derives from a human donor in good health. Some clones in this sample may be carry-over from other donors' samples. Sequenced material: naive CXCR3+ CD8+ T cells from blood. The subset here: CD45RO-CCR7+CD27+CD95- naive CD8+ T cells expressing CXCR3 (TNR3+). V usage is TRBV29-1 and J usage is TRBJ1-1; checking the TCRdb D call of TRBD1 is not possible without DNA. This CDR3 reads CSVLQGYEAFF. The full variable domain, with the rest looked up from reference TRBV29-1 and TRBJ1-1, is SAVISQKPSRDICQRGTSLTIQCQVDSQVTMMFWYRQQPGQSLTLIATANQGSEATYESGFVIDKFPISRPNLTFSTLTVSNMSPEDSSIYLCSVLQGYEAFFGQGTRLTVV.